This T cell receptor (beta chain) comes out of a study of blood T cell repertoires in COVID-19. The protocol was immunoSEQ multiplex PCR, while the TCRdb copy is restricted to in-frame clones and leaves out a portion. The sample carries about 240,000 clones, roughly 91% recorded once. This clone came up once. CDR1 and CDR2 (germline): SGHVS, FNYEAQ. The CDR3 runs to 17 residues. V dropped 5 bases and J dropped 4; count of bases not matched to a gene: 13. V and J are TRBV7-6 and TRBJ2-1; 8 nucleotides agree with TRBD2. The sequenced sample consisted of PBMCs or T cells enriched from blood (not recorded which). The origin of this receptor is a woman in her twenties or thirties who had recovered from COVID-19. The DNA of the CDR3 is TGTGCCAGCAGCACACCTAAAACTAGCGGAGCTTACAATGAGCAGTTCTTC. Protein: CASSTPKTSGAYNEQFF.